This is a list of T cell receptor beta chains from one sample in a study of glioma-infiltrating T cells. TCRdb reprocessed the multiplex PCR reads via MiXCR and lists one record per CDR3 protein. The sample consists of about 130,000 distinct CDR3 sequences, 20% to 25% of them appearing once. Material: glioma tissue, nonneoplastic brain tissue, or PBMCs (not recorded which). The receptor set was obtained from a human donor with low-grade glioma or glioblastoma, undergoing nonglioma brain surgery, or in good health (not recorded which). The CDR3 runs from the conserved cysteine through the conserved F or W. Each record gives: V gene, CDR3 protein.

V: TRBV3-1
CDR3: CASSQEGGGRGNQPQHF

V: TRBV6-1
CDR3: CASRGPPSDTQYF

V: TRBV7-3
CDR3: CASSLGSSGTGELFF

V: TRBV2
CDR3: CASSREGGNQPQHF

V: TRBV7-2
CDR3: CASSLDLYGYTF

V: TRBV11-2
CDR3: CASSLGTITGELFF

V: TRBV27
CDR3: CASRKSSGTGFSTDTQYF

V: TRBV12-3/TRBV12-4
CDR3: CASSFAGVTEAFF

V: TRBV19
CDR3: CASTVDRGNTEAFF

V: TRBV9
CDR3: CASSAGQGMNSPLHF

V: TRBV3-1
CDR3: CASSQGRGGYTF

V: TRBV20-1
CDR3: CSARDPTGVDGYTF

V: TRBV6-1
CDR3: CASSSNFDTISGNTIYF

V: TRBV6-6
CDR3: CASSSTSRNTIYF

V: TRBV20-1
CDR3: CGARVTGGANYNEQFF

V: TRBV7-9
CDR3: CASQPPLRVGETQYF

V: TRBV6-1
CDR3: CASSPGQGVWEQYF

V: TRBV12-3/TRBV12-4
CDR3: CASSFVVTGELFF

V: TRBV6-6
CDR3: CASSYTARGQETQYF

V: TRBV4-2
CDR3: CASSEYNEQFF

V: TRBV28
CDR3: CASSLSPIDSPLHF

V: TRBV4-3
CDR3: CASSQELVETQYF

V: TRBV7-2
CDR3: CASSFGLTTCEQYF

V: TRBV7-9
CDR3: CASSPRNTSSYEQYF

V: TRBV3-1
CDR3: CASSEDPGGETQYF

V: TRBV4-2
CDR3: CAISQVWERGQEQPQHF

V: TRBV7-9
CDR3: CASSGSGTAKNIQYF

V: TRBV12-3/TRBV12-4
CDR3: CASSNTGETQYF